A single sample gave rise to the 23 T cell receptor beta chains below, sequenced in a study of T cell repertoires in cytomegalovirus infection (dated by TCRdb to the late 2010s). Sequencing used an Illumina HiSeq 1500. The public reads were reprocessed in TCRdb via fastp at Q25 and MiXCR, keeping in-frame beta chains. Rows are unified per CDR3 protein, each entry keeping the most common DNA and genes. In all, the sample holds some 500,000 distinct CDR3 sequences, and roughly 42% of those were seen once. The leading ten clones occupy over 45% of the sample. These receptors' antigens are unknown. Explained via the paper, the treatment or condition label denotes: in vitro stimulation with specific CMV peptide epitopes to enrich CMV-specific T cells. This specimen consisted of cultured PBMCs, obtained from culture after CMV antigen stimulation. These TCRs come from a human donor in good health (CMV status not recorded). Some clones in this sample may be carry-over from other donors' samples.

This clonotype was seen a few times. The DNA for the CDR3 is TGTGCCAGCACTCCGAAGAGACGGACTAGCGGAACCAATGAGCAGTTCTTC. Residues: CASTPKRRTSGTNEQFF. The J gene is TRBJ2-1, the V gene TRBV7-8, with 10 bases lining up with TRBD2. Trimming took 7 bases from V and 6 from J; bases not matched to a gene: 15. The CDR3 length is 17 residues. The germline V gene encodes CDR1 SGHVS and CDR2 FQNEAQ.

V is TRBV5-1 and J is TRBJ2-7; D could derive from TRBD1 or TRBD2 (5 bases each). Germline V lookup: CDR1 SGHRS, CDR2 YFSETQ. The CDR3 runs 15 residues. V was shortened by 0 bases and J by 0 bases, with 10 bases between the two germline ends. CDR3 DNA sequence: TGCGCCAGCAGCTTGGCCCCGGGGCCCTCCTACGAGCAGTACTTC. Amino acid sequence: CASSLAPGPSYEQYF.

This chain uses TRBV10-3 with TRBJ2-3, with TRBD2 matching 11 bases. The CDR3 is 15 amino acids. After removal of 3 bases from V and 4 bases from J, the junction contained 3 bases not matched to a gene. Germline CDR1 reads ENHRY; CDR2 reads SYGVKD. In DNA form, the CDR3 reads TGTGCCATCAGTGATTCGACTAGCGGGGCAGATACGCAGTATTTT. This codes for CAISDSTSGADTQYF.

The chain couples TRBV28 to TRBJ2-3, with D possibly TRBD2 on 6 matching bases. CDR1 is MDHEN, CDR2 SYDVKM, per germline. This CDR3 spans 16 amino acids. Trimming shortened V by 5 bases and J by 1 base, and 16 bases separated the two germline ends. The CDR3 is CASSTLAYLGTDTQYF. The CDR3 DNA follows: TGTGCCAGCAGTACCCTAGCGTACCTTGGCACAGATACGCAGTATTTT. Full variable domain (missing parts from reference TRBV28 and TRBJ2-3): DVKVTQSSRYLVKRTGEKVFLECVQDMDHENMFWYRQDPGLGLRLIYFSYDVKMKEKGDIPEGYSVSREKKERFSLILESASTNQTSMYLCASSTLAYLGTDTQYFGPGTRLTVL.

The chain carries TRBV7-9 and TRBJ1-2; no reliable D call. V shed 5 bases and J shed 4 bases, with 8 bases lying between them. This CDR3 has 12 amino acids. Germline CDR1 is SEHNR and CDR2 is FQNEAQ (reference sequence). The CDR3 sequence is CASSPWGYGYTF. In DNA form, the CDR3 reads TGTGCCAGCAGCCCGTGGGGCTATGGCTACACCTTC. Supplemented by reference TRBV7-9 and TRBJ1-2, the full variable domain reads DTGVSQNPRHKITKRGQNVTFRCDPISEHNRLYWYRQTLGQGPEFLTYFQNEAQLEKSRLLSDRFSAERPKGSFSTLEIQRTEQGDSAMYLCASSPWGYGYTFGSGTRLTVV.

This chain joins TRBV12-3 or TRBV12-4 and TRBJ1-3, with D unresolved. There are 12 residues in the CDR3. Trimming took off 6 bases at V and 7 bases at J, with 10 bases between the two ends. For the CDR3, the DNA is TGTGCCAGCAGCTCGCGATCGAACACCATATATTTT. It translates to CASSSRSNTIYF.

This clonotype was picked up a small number of times. The chain carries TRBV5-5 and TRBJ2-1; TRBD2 matches at 9 bases. The V segment lost 3 bases and the J segment 4 bases; nucleotides outside the gene matches: 8. This CDR3 spans 16 amino acids. The germline V gene has CDR1 SGHKS and CDR2 YYEKEE (reference sequence). CDR3 in DNA: TGTGCCAGCAGCTCACCCCTAGCGGGGTTGTACAATGAGCAGTTCTTC. This sequence encodes CASSSPLAGLYNEQFF.

This clonotype was counted a few times. J is TRBJ2-3 and V is TRBV12-3 or TRBV12-4; D is ambiguous. Trimming took off 6 bases at V and 1 base at J, with 11 bases between the two ends. CDR3 length: 14 residues. CDR3 amino acids: CASRPVGGTDTQYF. The CDR3 bases are TGTGCCAGCAGACCCGTTGGAGGCACAGATACGCAGTATTTT.

V is TRBV7-8 and J is TRBJ2-2, with TRBD1 as a possible D gene (6 bases). V was trimmed by 5 bases and J by 6 bases, leaving 16 bases between them. This CDR3 has 15 amino acids. Germline V lookup: CDR1 SGHVS, CDR2 FQNEAQ. The CDR3 loop is CASSPTASGAGELFF. The CDR3 DNA is TGTGCCAGCAGCCCAACCGCATCAGGGGCCGGGGAGCTGTTTTTT.

V gene TRBV7-2 combines with J gene TRBJ2-1; 13 bases fit TRBD2. CDR1 SGHTA and CDR2 FQGNSA come from the germline V gene. V shed 2 bases, J shed 5 bases, and the junction held 3 bases outside the gene matches. The CDR3 contains 16 residues. The DNA for the CDR3 is TGTGCCAGCAGCTTATTCGGACTAGCGGGAGACAATGAGCAGTTCTTC. This sequence encodes CASSLFGLAGDNEQFF.

The genes are TRBV7-2 and TRBJ2-2; D possibly corresponds to TRBD2 (6 bases). The length of the CDR3 is 15 residues. Germline CDR1 reads SGHTA; CDR2 reads FQGNSA. Trimming pared 7 bases from V and 4 bases from J, leaving 16 bases between. The CDR3 spells CASTRAGSGTGELFF. CDR3 in DNA: TGTGCCAGCACGAGAGCGGGTTCGGGCACCGGGGAGCTGTTTTTT. The full variable domain, rest sourced from reference TRBV7-2 and TRBJ2-2, is GAGVSQSPSNKVTEKGKDVELRCDPISGHTALYWYRQSLGQGLEFLIYFQGNSAPDKSGLPSDRFSAERTGGSVSTLTIQRTQQEDSAVYLCASTRAGSGTGELFFGEGSRLTVL.

The rearrangement links TRBV11-2 to TRBJ1-3, with unresolved D. This CDR3 has 15 amino acids. The V gene's germline CDR1 is SGHAT and CDR2 FQNNGV. The germline V and J ends were trimmed by 4 bases and 2 bases, with 12 bases remaining between them. The CDR3, as DNA: TGTGCCAGCAGCTGGTTTATAAAGGCTGGAAACACCATATATTTT. Its protein product is CASSWFIKAGNTIYF.

This clonotype came up a few times. The chain joins TRBV7-2 to TRBJ1-6; a weak D match, TRBD1 (6 bases). The CDR3 runs 16 residues. V gave up 1 base and J gave up 6 bases, with 13 bases separating them. CDR1 is SGHTA and CDR2 is FQGNSA in the germline V gene. The CDR3 is CASSLVAGVGNSPLHF. CDR3 sequence (DNA): TGTGCCAGCAGCTTAGTCGCAGGGGTTGGTAATTCACCCCTCCACTTT.

V gene TRBV5-4 combines with J gene TRBJ2-2; D is perhaps TRBD2 (6 bases). This CDR3 region has 17 residues. V was shortened by 4 bases and J by 0 bases, with 16 bases between the two germline ends. Germline V gene data show CDR1 as SGHNT and CDR2 as YYREEE (reference sequence). CDR3 residues: CASSPGVGGTNTGELFF. CDR3 DNA sequence: TGTGCCAGCAGCCCGGGGGTGGGGGGTACGAACACCGGGGAGCTGTTTTTT.

This rearrangement joins TRBV7-9 to TRBJ1-4, with D unresolved. Per the germline V gene, CDR1 is SEHNR and CDR2 is FQNEAQ (reference sequence). The V end lost 5 bases, the J end lost 6 bases, and 13 bases lay between the germline ends. The CDR3 is made up of 14 amino acids. For the CDR3, the DNA is TGTGCCAGCAGCGAAGGACTTCATGATGAAAAACTGTTTTTT. Translation: CASSEGLHDEKLFF.

This rearrangement joins TRBV4-1 to TRBJ2-1; 9 bases agree with TRBD2. The CDR3 extends over 15 amino acids. V lost 4 bases to trimming and J lost 7 bases; unmatched junction nucleotides: 8. The V gene's germline CDR1 is MGHRA and CDR2 YSYEKL. Here the CDR3 DNA reads TGCGCCAGCAGCCGACTAGCGGATAGAGATAATGAGCAGTTCTTC. Translation: CASSRLADRDNEQFF.

CDR3 DNA sequence: TGTGCCAGTACCCCGGGGGTCGGGGTGAACACCGGGGAGCTGTTTTTT. Its translation is CASTPGVGVNTGELFF. The V call is TRBV19, the J call TRBJ2-2; D perhaps matches TRBD2 (6 bases). The CDR3 consists of 16 residues. CDR1 LNHDA and CDR2 SQIVND come from the germline V gene (reference sequence). The V and J ends lost 7 bases and 1 base respectively, with 16 bases between them.

This chain links TRBV7-2 with TRBJ2-3, with 8 bases fitting TRBD2. Per the germline V gene, CDR1 is SGHTA and CDR2 is FQGNSA. J lost 4 bases, V lost 8 bases, and 5 bases had no gene match. The CDR3 totals 13 residues. The CDR3 is CASQREMADTQYF. The CDR3 region has the DNA TGTGCCAGCCAGCGGGAGATGGCAGATACGCAGTATTTT.

The chain carries TRBV29-1 and TRBJ1-1; D uncertain. CDR1 is SQVTM, CDR2 ANQGSEA, per germline. V was shortened by 3 bases and J by 0 bases, with 8 bases between the two germline ends. This CDR3 spans 13 amino acids. CDR3 in DNA: TGCAGCGTTGAGGGGTACGTGAACACTGAAGCTTTCTTT. Protein: CSVEGYVNTEAFF.

J is TRBJ2-7 and V is TRBV6-1; 10 bases are shared with TRBD2. The CDR3 runs 17 residues. Germline CDR1 reads MNHNS; CDR2 reads SASEGT. V was pared by 2 bases and J by 5 bases, with 12 bases of the junction left unmatched. The CDR3 spells CASSERLAGARKDEQYF. The CDR3 region has the DNA TGTGCCAGCAGTGAAAGGCTAGCGGGAGCCCGTAAAGACGAGCAGTACTTC.

This rearrangement joins TRBV6-5 to TRBJ2-5, with TRBD1 matching over 8 bases. The trim removed 2 bases at V and 2 bases at J, leaving 10 bases unmatched. Germline CDR1 and CDR2: MNHEY and SVGAGI. This CDR3 region has 17 residues. In DNA, the CDR3 is TGTGCCAGCAGTTACCCACCCGGGACAGGCAAACAAGAGACCCAGTACTTC. It translates to CASSYPPGTGKQETQYF.

The chain links TRBV4-3 to TRBJ2-1; TRBD1 is a possible D gene (6 bases). The CDR3 consists of 15 residues. With 3 bases removed from V and 2 bases from J, the gap between germline ends came to 11 bases. Germline V gives CDR1 LGHNA, CDR2 YSLEER. CDR3 region: CASSQHRATYNEQFF. The CDR3 bases are TGCGCCAGCAGCCAGCACAGGGCTACCTACAATGAGCAGTTCTTC.

This clonotype was detected once. V usage is TRBV20-1 and J usage is TRBJ2-3; the D is unclear. CDR3 size: 15 residues. V lost 0 bases and J 0 bases, leaving 10 bases between the germline ends. Germline lookup yields CDR1 DFQATT and CDR2 SNEGSKA (reference sequence). DNA for the CDR3: TGCAGTGCTAGAGATATAGTACTCAGCACAGATACGCAGTATTTT. Translating it yields CSARDIVLSTDTQYF.